This T cell receptor (beta chain) was sequenced for a study of cytomegalovirus exposure and HLA in healthy donors. Regarding the study as a whole: Per published accounts, TCR beta sequences correctly predicted the HLA-A and HLA-B alleles of most subjects. Highly shared sequence variants in one cluster were likely a sequencing artifact.

It was with 60 Vbeta and 13 Jbeta primers that the PCR ran. Here immunoSEQ multiplex PCR was the method, and the copy in TCRdb shows in-frame clones only, minus some. Of approximately 160,000 clones listed, around 75% are singletons. With respect to this clone: Its antigen is currently unknown.

The V gene's germline CDR1 is MNHNS and CDR2 SASEGT. The CDR3 is made up of 16 amino acids. V was clipped by 3 bases and J by 2 bases, with 17 bases between them. Sequenced sample: PBMCs. The V and J genes are TRBV6-1 and TRBJ2-7; D might be TRBD1 (9 bases). This receptor was identified in a young man in good health and CMV-seronegative. The CDR3 DNA reads TGTGCCAGCAGTGAGCGGGGGGACAGGGCCCCCTACGAGCAGTACTTC. Translation: CASSERGDRAPYEQYF.